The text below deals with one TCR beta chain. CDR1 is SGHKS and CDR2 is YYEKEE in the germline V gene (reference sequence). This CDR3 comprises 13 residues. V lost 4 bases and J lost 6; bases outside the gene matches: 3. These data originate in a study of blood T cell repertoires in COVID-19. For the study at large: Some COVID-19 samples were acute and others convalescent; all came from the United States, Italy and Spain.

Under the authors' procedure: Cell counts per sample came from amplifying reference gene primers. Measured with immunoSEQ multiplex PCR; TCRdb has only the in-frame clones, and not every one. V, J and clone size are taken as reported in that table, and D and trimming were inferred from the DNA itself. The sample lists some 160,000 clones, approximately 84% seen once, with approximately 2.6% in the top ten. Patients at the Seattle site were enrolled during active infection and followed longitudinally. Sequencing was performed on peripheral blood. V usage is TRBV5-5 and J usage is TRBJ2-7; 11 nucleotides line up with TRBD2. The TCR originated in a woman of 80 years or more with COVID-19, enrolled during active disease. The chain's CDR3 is CASSRGLAVEQYF. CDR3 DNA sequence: TGTGCCAGCAGCAGGGGACTAGCGGTCGAGCAGTACTTC.